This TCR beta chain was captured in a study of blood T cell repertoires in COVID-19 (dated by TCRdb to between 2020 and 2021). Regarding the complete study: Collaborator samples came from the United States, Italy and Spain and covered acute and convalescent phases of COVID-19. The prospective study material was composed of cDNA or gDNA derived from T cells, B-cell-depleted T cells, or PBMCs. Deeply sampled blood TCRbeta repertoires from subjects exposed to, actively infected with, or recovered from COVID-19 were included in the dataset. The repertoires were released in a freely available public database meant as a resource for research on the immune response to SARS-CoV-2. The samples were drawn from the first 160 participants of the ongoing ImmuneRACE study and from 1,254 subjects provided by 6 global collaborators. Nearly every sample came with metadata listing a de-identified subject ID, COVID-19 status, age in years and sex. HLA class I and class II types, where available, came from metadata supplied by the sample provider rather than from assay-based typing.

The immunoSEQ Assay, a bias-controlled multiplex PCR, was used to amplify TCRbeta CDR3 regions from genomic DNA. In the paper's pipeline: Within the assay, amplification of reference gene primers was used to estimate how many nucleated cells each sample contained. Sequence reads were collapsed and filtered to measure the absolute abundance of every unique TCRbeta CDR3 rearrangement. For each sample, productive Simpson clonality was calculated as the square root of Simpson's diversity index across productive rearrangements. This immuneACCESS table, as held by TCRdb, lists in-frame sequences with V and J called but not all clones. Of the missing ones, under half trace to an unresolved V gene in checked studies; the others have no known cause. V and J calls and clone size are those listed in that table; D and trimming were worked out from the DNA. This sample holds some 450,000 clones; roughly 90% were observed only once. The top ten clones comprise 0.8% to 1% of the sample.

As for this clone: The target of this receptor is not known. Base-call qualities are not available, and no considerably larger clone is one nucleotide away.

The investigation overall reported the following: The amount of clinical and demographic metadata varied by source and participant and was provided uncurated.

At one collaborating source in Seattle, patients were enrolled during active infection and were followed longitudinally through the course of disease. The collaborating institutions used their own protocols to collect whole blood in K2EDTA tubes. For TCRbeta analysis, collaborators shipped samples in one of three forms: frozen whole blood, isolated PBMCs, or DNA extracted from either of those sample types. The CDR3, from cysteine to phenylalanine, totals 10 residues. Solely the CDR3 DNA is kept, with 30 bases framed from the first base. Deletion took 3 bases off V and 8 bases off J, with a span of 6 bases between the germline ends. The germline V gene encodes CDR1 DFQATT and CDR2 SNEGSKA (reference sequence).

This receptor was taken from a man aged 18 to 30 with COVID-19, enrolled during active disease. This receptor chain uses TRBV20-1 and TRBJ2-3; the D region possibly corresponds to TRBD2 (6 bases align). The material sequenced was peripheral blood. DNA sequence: TGCAGTGCTAGCGGGGGTACGCAGTATTTT. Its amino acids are CSASGGTQYF.